Here is one TCR beta chain with its context. Antigen unknown. The data originate from a study of cytomegalovirus exposure and HLA in healthy donors. Study-wide points: Among the CMV-associated chains, a few were confirmed in vitro as specific for CMV antigens. Productive status was seen about 87% or about 30% of the time for most TCR beta V segments in an earlier analysis. With DRB1 most and HLA-C fewest, TCR association rates differed between HLA loci in a later analysis.

Trimming left V 0 bases short and J 2 bases short, with 11 bases between. There are 15 residues in the CDR3. CDR1 GTSNPN and CDR2 SVGIG come from the germline V gene (reference sequence). Donors had nominal health at sampling but likely had unrecorded immune exposures. Primers included in the PCR were 60 Vbeta and 13 Jbeta primers. Some clones are missing from TCRdb's copy, which holds only in-frame ones; the method was immunoSEQ multiplex PCR. The sample records 150,000 to 180,000 clones, more than 70% being singletons. The sample comprised PBMCs. The receptor was derived from a woman aged 40 to 50 in good health and CMV-seropositive. This sequence joins TRBV30 and TRBJ2-1, with D possibly TRBD2 on 5 matching bases. In DNA, the CDR3 is TGTGCCTGGAGTGTATGGTTGGGAGCCTACAATGAGCAGTTCTTC. Its translation is CAWSVWLGAYNEQFF. Filled out from reference TRBV30 and TRBJ2-1, the complete variable domain reads SQTIHQWPATLVQPVGSPLSLECTVEGTSNPNLYWYRQAAGRGLQLLFYSVGIGQISSEVPQNLSASRPQDRQFILSSKKLLLSDSGFYLCAWSVWLGAYNEQFFGPGTRLTVL.